This TCR beta chain came from a study of blood T cell repertoires in COVID-19. Repertoires were generated with immunoSEQ multiplex PCR, while TCRdb's copy carries only in-frame clones and drops some. Among about 130,000 clones listed, about 86% were seen once. All enrollees were roughly 18 to 89 years old and from about two dozen US areas. Grouping used clinical history reported by participants in a survey and questionnaire. The CDR3 runs 14 residues. V lost 3 bases and J lost 2, with 9 bases in between. Germline V gives CDR1 LNHDA, CDR2 SQIVND (reference sequence). The chain links TRBV19 to TRBJ2-3; D gene unclear. This clonotype was sampled from a woman in her forties or fifties who had recovered from COVID-19. The specimen was PBMCs or T cells enriched from blood (not recorded which). CDR3 amino acids: CASSISQITDTQYF. The CDR3 coding sequence is TGTGCCAGTAGTATTTCCCAGATCACAGATACGCAGTATTTT.